This T cell receptor beta chain was documented in a study of cytomegalovirus exposure and HLA in healthy donors. Overall study: Most donors, 81% of a few hundred genotyped, fell in the Caucasian-associated ancestry cluster. General study findings and limits: A reported reduction in N-insertions relative to the 666-donor mean was seen in an Asian-associated ancestry cluster in a later analysis.

Deletions cut 5 bases from V and 10 bases from J, with 9 bases between. This CDR3 comprises 10 residues. The germline V gene encodes CDR1 SQVTM and CDR2 ANQGSEA. While unrecorded immune exposures were likely, the donors were nominally healthy when sampled. PCR used 60 Vbeta primers and 13 Jbeta primers. Libraries were prepared by immunoSEQ multiplex PCR; TCRdb keeps only in-frame clonotypes and omits some of them. The data contain fewer than 150,000 clones, around three quarters of them singletons. With respect to this clone: Its antigen is as yet unknown.

The chain carries TRBV29-1 and TRBJ2-1; D gene uncertain. The sequenced sample consisted of PBMCs. This clonotype was sampled from a man in his forties in good health and CMV-seropositive. CDR3 sequence reads: CSVSVREQFF. CDR3 nucleotide sequence: TGCAGCGTTTCGGTGAGGGAGCAGTTCTTC.